Here is one T cell receptor beta chain with its context. Its antigen is unknown. No base-level quality is on record; no much larger clone is a single base apart. The data were taken from a study of CD8+ T cells in alopecia areata (dated by TCRdb to the late 2010s). A note on the overall study: Treated patients were enrolled in an open-label pilot trial of oral tofacitinib at 5 to 10 mg twice daily for moderate-to-severe alopecia areata. Patients received tofacitinib for 6 to 18 months and were then followed off drug for 6 months to check for delayed response and recurrence. For the treated patients, the SALT score, which quantifies what percentage of scalp surface area is affected, served as the measure of disease severity. To study T cell clonal expansion in alopecia areata, the researchers applied high-throughput TCRbeta sequencing to both the C3H/HeJ mouse model and human patients. On the human side, TCRbeta sequencing was run on scalp tissue and on sorted CD4+ and CD8+ peripheral blood T cells from healthy controls and from alopecia areata patients with either patchy or totalis/universalis disease. Tofacitinib-treated patients had biopsies at baseline and at 4 and 24 weeks of treatment, with a later scalp biopsy in several patients. Clonality in the scalp was compared among normal scalp (n=4), patchy alopecia areata scalp (n=8), and alopecia totalis/universalis scalp (n=8). RNA was extracted with the PAXgene miRNA kit for fixed scalp, the miRNeasy kit for PBMCs, and the RNeasy kit for mouse skin. immunoSEQ multiplex PCR using 35 Vbeta forward primers and 13 Jbeta reverse primers was used to amplify TCRbeta CDR3 regions.

V lost 3 bases and J lost 5 bases, and the count of bases not matched to a germline gene is 14. Sequences GTSNPN (CDR1) and SVGIG (CDR2) are obtained from the germline V gene (reference sequence). The CDR3 runs 16 residues from the cysteine to the phenylalanine. Of the read, only the CDR3 DNA is kept; its 48 bases are in frame from base 1. The paper's findings and limits, for the study overall: Scalp TCR repertoire analysis is complicated because resident alphabeta T cells in normal human skin are also sequenced, whereas mouse skin is dominated by gammadelta T cells. Because the treated cohort was small and had only one nonresponder, larger studies are needed to examine links between baseline CD8+ expansion and response. With tofacitinib, both scalp clonality and the number of expanded CD8+ clones among the top 100 scalp clones went down significantly. Lesional scalp, especially in alopecia totalis/universalis, showed higher clonality and more expanded CD8+ clones than normal scalp, suggesting antigenic drive. TCR sequences shared between patients were less clear than in mice, possibly partly because of HLA diversity in the patient population. Many expanded lesional clones were found to persist in scalp and blood during tofacitinib treatment, and relapse after treatment cessation may be partly explained by this persistence.

Per the publication, the time point label means: around 26 weeks on oral tofacitinib. The sample's treatment or condition, from its label and the paper: oral pan-JAK inhibitor, 5-10 mg twice daily. Lesional scalp punch biopsies and peripheral blood were collected from alopecia areata patients. After PBMCs were isolated by density centrifugation and stained for CD3, CD4 and CD8, a FACSAria was used to sort CD4+ and CD8+ T cells. The library was produced with the immunoSEQ multiplex PCR assay. To provide template for TCR sequencing, every sample had RNA extracted and reverse transcribed into cDNA. First-strand cDNA was synthesized using SuperScript III with a 2:1 mix of oligo-dT and random hexamers. Amplification bias was assessed with a synthetic immune receptor repertoire, and residual bias was removed computationally. Per the original workflow: Raw reads were preprocessed to remove errors, and CDR3 was defined according to IMGT conventions as the region from the conserved cysteine to phenylalanine. To get clonality, Shannon entropy was normalized by log2 of the number of productive unique TCRs and the result was subtracted from 1. Whether scalp clones were CD4 or CD8 was inferred by matching scalp TCRbeta sequences against CD4 and CD8 repertoires sorted from blood. TCRdb took this table from immuneACCESS and kept in-frame rearrangements with V and J called. Such tables lack part of the clones; where checked against another copy, unresolved V genes explain under half of the gap, and the rest is unexplained. The DNA was the basis for D and trimming; V, J and clone size are from that table. Recorded for this sample are 150,000 to 200,000 clones; approximately 57% of them occurred a single time. 0.95% to 1.1% of the sample lies in the top ten.

In this chain, TRBV30 is recombined with TRBJ2-3, with 7 middle bases fitting TRBD2. The starting material was CD4+ T cells sorted from blood, obtained at week 24, from a patient treated with tofacitinib. The sequence was obtained from a human donor with alopecia areata. The CDR3 protein sequence reads: CAWSGEGRGAQDTQYF. The DNA reads TGTGCCTGGAGCGGGGAGGGAAGAGGTGCACAAGATACGCAGTATTTT.